This entry concerns a single T cell receptor beta chain. These data originate in a study of cytomegalovirus exposure and HLA in healthy donors. V gave up 1 base and J gave up 2 bases; unmatched junction bases: 8. This CDR3 contains 17 residues. CDR1 is SGHRS, CDR2 YFSETQ, per germline. This PCR relied on a set of 60 Vbeta primers and 13 Jbeta primers. Here immunoSEQ multiplex PCR was the method, and the copy in TCRdb shows in-frame clones only, minus some. In all, the sample yields 150,000 or so clones. This receptor was identified in a woman in her 50s in good health and CMV-seronegative. The chain combines TRBV5-1 with TRBJ1-4; 7 nucleotides align to TRBD1. Sequencing was carried out using PBMCs. CDR3 bases: TGCGCCAGCAGCTTGCAGACAGGGTATAGCACTAATGAAAAACTGTTTTTT. Translation: CASSLQTGYSTNEKLFF.